This T cell receptor beta chain is from a study of blood T cell repertoires in COVID-19. Study-level background: COVID-19 samples, acute and convalescent, were from the United States, Italy and Spain. The cDNA or gDNA used as material had been derived from T cells, B-cell-depleted T cells, or PBMCs.

Original processing notes: Estimation of nucleated cell counts relied on the amplification of reference gene primers. Profiled with immunoSEQ multiplex PCR; TCRdb holds only in-frame clones, not every one. The V and J calls and clone size are taken from that table; D and trimming were inferred from the DNA. This sample has some 300,000 clones, with around 92% found just once. Germline CDR1 SEHNR, CDR2 FQNEAQ (reference sequence). This CDR3 region has 14 residues. The V and J ends lost 1 base and 8 bases respectively, with 11 bases between them. Patients in Seattle were enrolled during active infection, then followed longitudinally.

The V call is TRBV7-9, the J call TRBJ1-4, with no clear D. Sequenced input: peripheral blood. This receptor was obtained from a woman aged 25 to 45 with COVID-19, enrolled during active disease. The CDR3 sequence: CASSLVSSEEKLFF. CDR3 DNA sequence: TGTGCCAGCAGCTTAGTATCAAGCGAGGAAAAACTGTTTTTT.